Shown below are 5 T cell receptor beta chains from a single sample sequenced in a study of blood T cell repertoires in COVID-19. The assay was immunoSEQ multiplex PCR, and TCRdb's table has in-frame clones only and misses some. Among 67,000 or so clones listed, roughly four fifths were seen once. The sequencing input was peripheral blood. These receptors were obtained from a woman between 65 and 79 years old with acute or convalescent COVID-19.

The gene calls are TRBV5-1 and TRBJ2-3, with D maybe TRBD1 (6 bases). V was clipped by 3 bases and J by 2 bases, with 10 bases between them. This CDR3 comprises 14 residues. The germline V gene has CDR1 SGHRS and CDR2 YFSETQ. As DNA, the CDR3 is TGCGCCAGCAGCTCCGGACAGAACACAGATACGCAGTATTTT. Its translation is CASSSGQNTDTQYF.

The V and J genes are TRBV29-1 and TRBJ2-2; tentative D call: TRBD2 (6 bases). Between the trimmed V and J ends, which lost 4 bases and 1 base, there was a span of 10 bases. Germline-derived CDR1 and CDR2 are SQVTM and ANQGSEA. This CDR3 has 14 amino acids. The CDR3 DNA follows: TGCAGCGTTGGCGGCGGGGAGAACACCGGGGAGCTGTTTTTT. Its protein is CSVGGGENTGELFF.

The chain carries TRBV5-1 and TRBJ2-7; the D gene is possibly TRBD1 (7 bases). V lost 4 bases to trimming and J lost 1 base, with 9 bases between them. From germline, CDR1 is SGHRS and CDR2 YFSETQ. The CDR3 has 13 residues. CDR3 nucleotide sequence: TGCGCCAGCAGCGCGGGACAGTCCTACGAGCAGTACTTC. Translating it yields CASSAGQSYEQYF.

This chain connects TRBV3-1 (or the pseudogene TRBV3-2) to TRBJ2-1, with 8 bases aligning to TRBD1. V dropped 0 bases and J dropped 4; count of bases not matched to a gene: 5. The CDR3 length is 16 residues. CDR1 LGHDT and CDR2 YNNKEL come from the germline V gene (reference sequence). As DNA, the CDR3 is TGTGCCAGCAGCCAAGATTCGGGACAGGTATACAATGAGCAGTTCTTC. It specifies CASSQDSGQVYNEQFF.

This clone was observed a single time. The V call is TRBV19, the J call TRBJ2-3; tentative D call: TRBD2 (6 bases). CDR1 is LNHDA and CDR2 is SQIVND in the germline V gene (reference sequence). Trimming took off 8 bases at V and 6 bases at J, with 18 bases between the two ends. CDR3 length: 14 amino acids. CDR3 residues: CASSKGLGEDTQYF. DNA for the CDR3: TGTGCCAGTTCAAAGGGACTTGGGGAGGATACGCAGTATTTT.